This T cell receptor beta chain derives from a study of T cell responses to AZD1222 COVID-19 vaccine. Overall study results and limits: Spike was spanned by vaccine-associated CD4 TCRs, which were dominant at 160-218 and 743-854. Among the donors, most were white British and more were female, and clonal diversity was possibly underestimated.

Regarding this clone: The antigen remains undetermined.

Sequencing used immunoSEQ multiplex PCR; TCRdb keeps in-frame clones, though not all of them. The data hold about 99,000 clones, with over 75% observed a single time. The sequencing here drew on peripheral blood, taken on day 0 of AZD1222 vaccination. The sequence derives from an adult in good health.

This chain's CDR3 is CASSLDLVPGELFF. The CDR3 DNA reads as TGTGCCAGCAGCCTCGACCTCGTCCCCGGGGAGCTGTTTTTT. The chain recombines TRBV5-4 with TRBJ2-2, with no clear D. V shed 4 bases and J shed 6 bases, with 13 bases lying between them. Germline loops: CDR1 SGHNT, CDR2 YYREEE (reference sequence). The CDR3 spans 14 residues.